Here is one T cell receptor (beta chain) with its context. Treatment specified: roughly 18 received Ad26.COV2.S at low or high dose, single or two shots; about five received placebo; per-sample allocation not given. Sampling happened 63 days after the first vaccine or placebo injection. Cohort 1b enrolled adults aged 18-55 years in Boston. This sample was included in a study of Ad26.COV2.S vaccination and SARS-CoV-2 variants. Study as a whole: Intramuscular Ad26.COV2.S doses were given once or twice, 56 days apart.

Assay used: immunoSEQ multiplex PCR; TCRdb lists only in-frame clones, some missing. Of hundreds of thousands of clones listed, 75% to 95% are singletons. The source of this sequence is a person between 18 and 65 years old who received the Ad26.COV2.S COVID-19 vaccine or a placebo. Source: peripheral blood, taken in a trial of Ad26.COV2.S vaccine versus placebo.

The CDR3 reads CASSLGTSGRYEQYF. CDR3 coding DNA: TGTGCCAGCAGCTTGGGGACTAGCGGGAGGTACGAGCAGTACTTC. The chain carries TRBV5-4 and TRBJ2-7, with 14 bases identical to TRBD2. Trimming took 0 bases from V and 4 from J; bases not matched to a gene: 0. Per the germline V gene, CDR1 is SGHNT and CDR2 is YYREEE (reference sequence). CDR3 length: 15 residues. Using reference TRBV5-4 and TRBJ2-7 for the parts outside the CDR3, the full variable domain is ETGVTQSPTHLIKTRGQQVTLRCSSQSGHNTVSWYQQALGQGPQFIFQYYREEENGRGNFPPRFSGLQFPNYSSELNVNALELDDSALYLCASSLGTSGRYEQYFGPGTRLTVT.